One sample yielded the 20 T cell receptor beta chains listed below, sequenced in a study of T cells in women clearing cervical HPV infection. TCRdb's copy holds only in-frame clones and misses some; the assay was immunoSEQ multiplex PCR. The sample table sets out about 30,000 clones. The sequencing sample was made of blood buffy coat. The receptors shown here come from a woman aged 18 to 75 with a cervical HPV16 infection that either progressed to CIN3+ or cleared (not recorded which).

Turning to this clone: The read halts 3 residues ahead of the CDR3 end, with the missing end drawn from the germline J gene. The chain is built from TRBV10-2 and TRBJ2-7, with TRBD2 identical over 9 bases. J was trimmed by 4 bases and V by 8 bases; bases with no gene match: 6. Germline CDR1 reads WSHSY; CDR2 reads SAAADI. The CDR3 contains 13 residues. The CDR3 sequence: CASRISGRYEQYF. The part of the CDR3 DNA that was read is TGCGCCAGCCGGATTAGCGGGAGATACGAG.

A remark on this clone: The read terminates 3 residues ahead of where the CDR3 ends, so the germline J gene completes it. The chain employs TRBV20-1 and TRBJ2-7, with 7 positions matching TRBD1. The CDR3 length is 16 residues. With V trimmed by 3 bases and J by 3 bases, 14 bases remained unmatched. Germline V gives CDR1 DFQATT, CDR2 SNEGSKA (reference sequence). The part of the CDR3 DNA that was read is TGCAGTGCTAGGAGGGGGCTCGGGACCCCTGGCTACGAG. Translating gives CSARRGLGTPGYE. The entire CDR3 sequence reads CSARRGLGTPGYEQYF.

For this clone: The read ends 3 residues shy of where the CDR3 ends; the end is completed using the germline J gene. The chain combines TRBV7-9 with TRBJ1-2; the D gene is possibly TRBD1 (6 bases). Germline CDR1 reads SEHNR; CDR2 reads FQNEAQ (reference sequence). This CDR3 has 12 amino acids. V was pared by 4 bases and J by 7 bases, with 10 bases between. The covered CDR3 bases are TGTGCCAGCAGCTCCCGACAGGCTGGC. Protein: CASSSRQAG. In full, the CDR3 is CASSSRQAGYTF.

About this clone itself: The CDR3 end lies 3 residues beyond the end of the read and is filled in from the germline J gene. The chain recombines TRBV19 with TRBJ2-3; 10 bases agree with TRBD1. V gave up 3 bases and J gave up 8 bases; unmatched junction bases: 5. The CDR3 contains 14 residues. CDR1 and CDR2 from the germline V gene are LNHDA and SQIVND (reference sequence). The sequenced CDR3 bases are TGTGCCAGTAGTATTTCGGGACAGGGGTCTACG. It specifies CASSISGQGST. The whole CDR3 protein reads CASSISGQGSTQYF.

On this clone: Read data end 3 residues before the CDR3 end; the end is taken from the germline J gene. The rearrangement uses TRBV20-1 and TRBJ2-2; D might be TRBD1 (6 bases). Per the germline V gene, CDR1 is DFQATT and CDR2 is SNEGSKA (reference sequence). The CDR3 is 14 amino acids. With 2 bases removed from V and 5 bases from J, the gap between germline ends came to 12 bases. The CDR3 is CSARRAQGTGELFF. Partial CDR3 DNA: TGCAGTGCTAGACGGGCGCAGGGGACCGGGGAG.

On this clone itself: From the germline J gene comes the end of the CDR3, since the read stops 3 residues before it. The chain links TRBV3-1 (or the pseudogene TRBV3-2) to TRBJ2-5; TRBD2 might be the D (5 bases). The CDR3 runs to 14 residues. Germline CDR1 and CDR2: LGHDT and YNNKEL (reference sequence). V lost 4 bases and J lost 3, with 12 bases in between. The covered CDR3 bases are TGTGCCAGCAGCCCATTGACGGGGAAAGAGACC. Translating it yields CASSPLTGKET. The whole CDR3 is CASSPLTGKETQYF.

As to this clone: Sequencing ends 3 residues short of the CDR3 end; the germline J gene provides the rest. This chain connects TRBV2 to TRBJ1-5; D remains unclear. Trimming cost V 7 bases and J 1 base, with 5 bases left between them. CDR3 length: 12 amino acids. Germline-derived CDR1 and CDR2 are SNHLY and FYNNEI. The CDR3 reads CASTVSNQPQHF. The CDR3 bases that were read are TGTGCCAGCACCGTAAGCAATCAGCCC.

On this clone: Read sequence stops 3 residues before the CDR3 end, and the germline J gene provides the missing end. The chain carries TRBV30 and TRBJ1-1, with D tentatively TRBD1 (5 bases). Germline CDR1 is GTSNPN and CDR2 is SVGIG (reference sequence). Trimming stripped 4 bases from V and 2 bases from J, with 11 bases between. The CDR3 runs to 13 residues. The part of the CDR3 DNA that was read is TGTGCCTGGACCATACAGGCAAACACTGAA. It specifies CAWTIQANTE. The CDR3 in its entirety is CAWTIQANTEAFF.

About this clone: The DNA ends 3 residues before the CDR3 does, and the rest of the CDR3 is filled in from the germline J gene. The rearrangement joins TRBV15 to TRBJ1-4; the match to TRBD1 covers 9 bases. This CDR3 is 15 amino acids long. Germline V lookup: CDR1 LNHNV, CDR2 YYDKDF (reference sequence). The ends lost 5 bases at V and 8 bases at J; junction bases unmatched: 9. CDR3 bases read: TGTGCCACCAGCGGACGGACAGGGGAAGGCGAAAAA. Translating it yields CATSGRTGEGEK. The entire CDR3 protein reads CATSGRTGEGEKLFF.

The CDR3: CASSSSTGGRGEKLFF. CDR3 DNA, as far as it was read: TGCGCCAGCAGCTCGTCGACAGGGGGCCGCGGTGAAAAA. V and J are TRBV5-1 and TRBJ1-4; 10 positions match TRBD1. Read sequence stops 3 residues before the CDR3 end, and the germline J gene provides the missing end. Trimming cost V 3 bases and J 7 bases; bases outside gene matches: 9. Looked up from germline, CDR1 is SGHRS and CDR2 is YFSETQ. The CDR3 is 16 residues long.

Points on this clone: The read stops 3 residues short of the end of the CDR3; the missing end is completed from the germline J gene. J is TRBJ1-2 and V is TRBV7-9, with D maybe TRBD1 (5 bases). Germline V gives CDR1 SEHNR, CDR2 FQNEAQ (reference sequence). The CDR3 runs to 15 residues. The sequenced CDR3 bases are TGTGCCAGCAGCTTCTCGCGGGGCTCCTACAATGAC. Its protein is CASSFSRGSYND. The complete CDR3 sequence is CASSFSRGSYNDYTF.

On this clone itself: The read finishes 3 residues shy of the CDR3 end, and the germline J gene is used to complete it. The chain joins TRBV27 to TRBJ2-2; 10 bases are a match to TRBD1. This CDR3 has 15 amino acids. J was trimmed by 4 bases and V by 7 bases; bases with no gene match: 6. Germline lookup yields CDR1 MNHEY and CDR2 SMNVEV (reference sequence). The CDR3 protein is CASNFGTGATGELFF. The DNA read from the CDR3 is TGTGCCAGCAATTTCGGGACAGGGGCCACCGGGGAG.

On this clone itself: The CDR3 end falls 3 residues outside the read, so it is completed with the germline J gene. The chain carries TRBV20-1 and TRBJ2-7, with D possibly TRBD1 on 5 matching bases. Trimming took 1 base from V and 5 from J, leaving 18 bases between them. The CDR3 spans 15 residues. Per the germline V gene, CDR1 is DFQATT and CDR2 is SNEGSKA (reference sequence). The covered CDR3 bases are TGCAGTGCTAGAGGCCCGGACCAGGGTATCGACGAG. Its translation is CSARGPDQGIDE. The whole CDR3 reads CSARGPDQGIDEQYF.

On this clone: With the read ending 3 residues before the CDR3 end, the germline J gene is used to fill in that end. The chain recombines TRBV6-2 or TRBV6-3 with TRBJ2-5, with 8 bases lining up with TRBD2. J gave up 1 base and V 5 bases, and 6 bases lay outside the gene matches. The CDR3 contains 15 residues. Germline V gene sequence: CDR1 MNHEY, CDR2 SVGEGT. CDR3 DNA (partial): TGTGCCAGCAGTCGACTAGCGCTACCCCAAGAGACC. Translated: CASSRLALPQET. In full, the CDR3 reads CASSRLALPQETQYF.

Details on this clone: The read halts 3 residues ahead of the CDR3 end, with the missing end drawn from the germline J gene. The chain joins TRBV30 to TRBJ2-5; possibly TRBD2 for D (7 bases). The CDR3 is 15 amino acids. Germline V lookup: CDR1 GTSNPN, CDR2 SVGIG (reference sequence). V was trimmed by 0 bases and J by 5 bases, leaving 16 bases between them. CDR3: CAWSVGRGGWETQYF. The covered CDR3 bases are TGTGCCTGGAGTGTTGGCAGGGGAGGGTGGGAGACC. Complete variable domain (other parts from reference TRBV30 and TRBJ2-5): SQTIHQWPATLVQPVGSPLSLECTVEGTSNPNLYWYRQAAGRGLQLLFYSVGIGQISSEVPQNLSASRPQDRQFILSSKKLLLSDSGFYLCAWSVGRGGWETQYFGPGTRLLVL.

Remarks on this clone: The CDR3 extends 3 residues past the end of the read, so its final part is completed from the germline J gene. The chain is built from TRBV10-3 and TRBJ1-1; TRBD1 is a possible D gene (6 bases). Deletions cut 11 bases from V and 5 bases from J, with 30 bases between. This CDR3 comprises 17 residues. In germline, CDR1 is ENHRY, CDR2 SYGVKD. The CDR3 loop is CAVNRTAPWTVGTEAFF. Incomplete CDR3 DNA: TGTGCCGTCAACCGAACGGCCCCGTGGACAGTCGGGACTGAA.

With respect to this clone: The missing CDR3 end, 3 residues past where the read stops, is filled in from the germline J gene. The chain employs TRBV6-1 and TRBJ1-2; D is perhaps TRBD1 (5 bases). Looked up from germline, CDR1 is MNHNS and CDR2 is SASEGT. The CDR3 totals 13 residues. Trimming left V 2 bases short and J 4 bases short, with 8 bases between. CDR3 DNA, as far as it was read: TGTGCCAGCAGTGAACAGGGCGCCTATGGC. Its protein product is CASSEQGAYG. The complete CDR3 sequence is CASSEQGAYGYTF.

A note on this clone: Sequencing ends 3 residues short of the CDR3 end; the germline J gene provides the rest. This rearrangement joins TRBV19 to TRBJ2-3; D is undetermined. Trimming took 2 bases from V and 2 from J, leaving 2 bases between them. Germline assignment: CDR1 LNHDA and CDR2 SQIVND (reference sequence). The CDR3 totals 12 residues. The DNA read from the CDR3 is TGTGCCAGTAGTATACACACAGATACG. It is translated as CASSIHTDT. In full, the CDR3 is CASSIHTDTQYF.

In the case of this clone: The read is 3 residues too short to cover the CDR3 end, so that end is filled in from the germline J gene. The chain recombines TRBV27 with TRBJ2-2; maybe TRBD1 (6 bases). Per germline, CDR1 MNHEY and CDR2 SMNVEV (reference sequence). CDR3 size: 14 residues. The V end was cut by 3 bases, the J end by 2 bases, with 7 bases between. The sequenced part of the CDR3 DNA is TGTGCCAGCAGTTTGACAGGAAACACCGGGGAG. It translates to CASSLTGNTGE. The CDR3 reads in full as CASSLTGNTGELFF.

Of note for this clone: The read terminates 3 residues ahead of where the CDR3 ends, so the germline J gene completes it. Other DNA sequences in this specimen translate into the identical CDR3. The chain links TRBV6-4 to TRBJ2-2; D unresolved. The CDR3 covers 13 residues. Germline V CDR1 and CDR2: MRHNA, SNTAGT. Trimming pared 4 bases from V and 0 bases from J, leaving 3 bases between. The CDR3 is CASSASNTGELFF. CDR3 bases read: TGTGCCAGCAGTGCATCGAACACCGGGGAG.